These T cell receptor beta chains were read from a single sample in a study of T cell changes during pregnancy in multiple sclerosis. The method was immunoSEQ multiplex PCR; TCRdb's version includes in-frame clones alone and lacks a portion of them. The profile shows 60,000 or so clones, 90% to 95% of them singletons. This specimen was peripheral blood, taken before pregnancy. These receptors came from a female donor with multiple sclerosis, enrolled in a pregnancy study. Both conserved end residues are part of each CDR3. D genes are given only for firm matches. Only some rows state a clone size, as once, few, many or a class for expanded clones.

>TRBV6-5|TRBJ1-1|-|-
CASSSSSDRGAFF
TGTGCCAGCAGCTCCTCCTCCGACCGGGGAGCTTTCTTT
>TRBV10-3|TRBJ2-5|TRBD1|-
CAISTAGTGGKTQYF
TGTGCCATCAGTACGGCAGGGACAGGGGGAAAGACCCAGTACTTC
>TRBV10-3|TRBJ2-7|-|-
CAISLNQVQGEQYF
TGTGCCATCAGTCTCAATCAGGTCCAGGGCGAGCAGTACTTC
>TRBV9|TRBJ1-2|-|-
CASSLGVRGYTF
TGTGCCAGCAGCCTGGGAGTGAGGGGCTACACCTTC
>TRBV7-3|TRBJ1-1|-|-
CASSSQGGVTEAFF
TGTGCCAGCAGCTCTCAGGGTGGGGTAACTGAAGCTTTCTTT
>TRBV6-5|TRBJ1-1|TRBD1|once
CASSRQGLGNTEAFF
TGTGCCAGCAGCCGACAGGGTCTTGGGAACACTGAAGCTTTCTTT
>TRBV6-6|TRBJ2-7|TRBD1|few
CASSLGQGTEQYF
TGTGCCAGCAGCCTAGGACAGGGTACTGAGCAGTACTTC
>TRBV19|TRBJ1-1|-|once
CASTRQAQGEAFF
TGTGCCAGTACGAGACAGGCCCAGGGGGAAGCTTTCTTT
>TRBV4-1|TRBJ1-6|TRBD1|few
CASSQGGTATSPLHF
TGCGCCAGCAGCCAAGGCGGGACAGCAACTTCACCCCTCCACTTT
>TRBV7-9|TRBJ2-5|TRBD1|-
CASSTQGMEETQYF
TGTGCCAGCAGCACACAGGGGATGGAGGAGACCCAGTACTTC
>TRBV6-5|TRBJ1-6|-|few
CASSYFLLSPLHF
TGTGCCAGCAGTTACTTCCTCCTTTCACCCCTCCACTTT
>TRBV5-6|TRBJ1-1|-|once
CASSFGEWTIGGTEAFF
TGTGCCAGCAGCTTTGGGGAATGGACCATCGGGGGCACTGAAGCTTTCTTT
>TRBV11-2|TRBJ2-7|TRBD2|-
CASSLPTSGRSSYEQYF
TGTGCCAGCAGCTTACCGACTAGCGGGCGTAGCTCCTACGAGCAGTACTTC
>TRBV4-1|TRBJ1-1|-|-
CASSQVRGTEAFF
TGCGCCAGCAGCCAAGTAAGAGGCACTGAAGCTTTCTTT
>TRBV30|TRBJ2-3|TRBD2|-
CAWTSGGGFLTDTQYF
TGTGCCTGGACTAGCGGGGGGGGATTTCTCACAGATACGCAGTATTTT
>TRBV5-1|TRBJ1-1|-|-
CASSTGGGGRTEAFF
TGCGCCAGCAGCACCGGGGGAGGGGGAAGGACTGAAGCTTTCTTT
>TRBV6-6|TRBJ2-7|TRBD1|-
CASSYSTGTGDEQYF
TGTGCCAGCAGTTACTCGACGGGGACAGGGGACGAGCAGTACTTC
>TRBV30|TRBJ1-1|TRBD1|-
CAWSGGQWNTEAFF
TGTGCCTGGAGTGGGGGACAGTGGAACACTGAAGCTTTCTTT
>TRBV9|TRBJ1-3|-|-
CASSVDRGISGNTIYF
TGTGCCAGCAGCGTAGATCGGGGAATCTCTGGAAACACCATATATTTT
>TRBV10-3|TRBJ1-2|TRBD1|-
CAISDRGDRDYGYTF
TGTGCCATCAGCGATCGGGGCGACAGGGACTATGGCTACACCTTC
>TRBV9|TRBJ1-2|-|once
CASSDGTPYGYTF
TGTGCCAGCAGCGACGGGACACCTTATGGCTACACCTTC
>TRBV5-4|TRBJ1-2|TRBD1|-
CASSLGQGFGGGYTF
TGTGCCAGCAGCTTGGGACAGGGTTTCGGAGGTGGCTACACCTTC
>TRBV9|TRBJ1-2|-|-
CASSVGAGGYTF
TGTGCCAGCAGCGTAGGGGCGGGGGGCTACACCTTC
>TRBV7-2|TRBJ1-1|-|-
CASSLETTEAFF
TGTGCCAGCAGCTTAGAGACAACTGAAGCTTTCTTT
>TRBV6-1|TRBJ2-7|TRBD1|-
CASSEWLGGDRGYEQYF
TGTGCCAGCAGTGAATGGTTGGGGGGGGACAGGGGCTACGAGCAGTACTTC
>TRBV7-9|TRBJ1-5|-|-
CASSQQGTYQPQHF
TGTGCCAGCAGCCAACAGGGAACCTATCAGCCCCAGCATTTT
>TRBV6-5|TRBJ1-1|-|-
CASSIRTDREAFF
TGTGCCAGCAGCATTAGGACAGACCGTGAAGCTTTCTTT
>TRBV9|TRBJ1-1|-|-
CASSVELVGPGKNTEAFF
TGTGCCAGCAGCGTAGAGCTCGTAGGTCCGGGGAAGAACACTGAAGCTTTCTTT
>TRBV5-5|TRBJ2-6|-|few
CASSLEGSHSGANVLTF
TGTGCCAGCAGCTTGGAGGGGTCCCACTCTGGGGCCAACGTCCTGACTTTC
>TRBV7-8|TRBJ2-2|-|-
CASSFVLPGELFF
TGTGCCAGCAGCTTCGTCCTCCCCGGGGAGCTGTTTTTT
>TRBV27|TRBJ2-7|TRBD2|-
CASRGVTYEQYF
TGTGCCTCCCGGGGGGTAACCTACGAGCAGTACTTC
>TRBV19|TRBJ2-1|TRBD2|-
CASRTSGGHNEQFF
TGTGCCAGTAGGACTAGCGGGGGGCACAATGAGCAGTTCTTC
>TRBV7-2|TRBJ2-7|-|-
CASSFTGSTEQYF
TGTGCCAGCAGCTTTACGGGTTCAACCGAGCAGTACTTC
>TRBV6-4|TRBJ2-3|-|-
CASSESGLSAQSTDTQYF
TGTGCCAGCAGTGAGAGCGGTTTGAGCGCCCAGTCGACAGATACGCAGTATTTT
>TRBV7-3|TRBJ2-3|TRBD1|-
CASSLNTGVTDTQYF
TGTGCCAGCAGCTTAAATACAGGGGTCACAGATACGCAGTATTTT
>TRBV6-6|TRBJ2-3|TRBD2|-
CASSTSGGATDTQYF
TGTGCCAGCAGCACTAGCGGGGGGGCGACAGATACGCAGTATTTT
>TRBV4-3|TRBJ1-1|TRBD1|-
CASSAGQEGPNTEAFF
TGCGCCAGCAGCGCTGGACAGGAGGGTCCAAACACTGAAGCTTTCTTT
>TRBV5-8|TRBJ1-5|TRBD1|-
CASSLGQGAGQPQHF
TGTGCCAGCAGCTTGGGCCAGGGGGCTGGGCAGCCCCAGCATTTT
>TRBV4-3|TRBJ1-2|-|-
CASSQDFVGYTF
TGCGCCAGCAGCCAAGATTTCGTTGGCTACACCTTC
>TRBV5-6|TRBJ2-1|-|-
CASSSFDSSYNEQFF
TGTGCCAGCAGCTCCTTCGACAGCTCCTACAATGAGCAGTTCTTC
>TRBV7-2|TRBJ1-1|-|-
CASSLRGGTEAFF
TGTGCCAGCAGCTTACGGGGGGGAACTGAAGCTTTCTTT
>TRBV29-1|TRBJ1-2|-|-
CSVEEGRGYTF
TGCAGCGTTGAAGAGGGGAGGGGCTACACCTTC
>TRBV5-1|TRBJ2-1|-|-
CASQLNNEQFF
TGCGCCTCCCAGTTGAACAATGAGCAGTTCTTC
>TRBV5-4|TRBJ2-3|TRBD2|-
CATTSGGLTDTQYF
TGTGCCACCACTAGCGGGGGGTTGACAGATACGCAGTATTTT
>TRBV6-4|TRBJ1-2|-|-
CASSPRGGLGYGYTF
TGTGCCAGCAGCCCCCGAGGCGGGCTAGGGTATGGCTACACCTTC
>TRBV30|TRBJ1-4|TRBD1|once
CAWGQGGSSTGKLFF
TGTGCCTGGGGACAGGGAGGGAGTTCAACAGGAAAACTGTTTTTT
>TRBV5-1|TRBJ2-3|TRBD1|-
CASSSEQGSDTQYF
TGCGCCAGCAGCTCGGAACAGGGGTCCGATACGCAGTATTTT
>TRBV30|TRBJ2-7|-|-
CAWSQSDEQYF
TGTGCCTGGAGTCAGTCCGACGAGCAGTACTTC
>TRBV4-3|TRBJ1-2|-|-
CASSQEGGYGYTF
TGCGCCAGCAGCCAAGAAGGGGGCTATGGCTACACCTTC
>TRBV7-8|TRBJ2-5|-|-
CASSLNGGRDNRQTQYF
TGTGCCAGCAGCTTAAACGGCGGTCGGGACAACCGACAGACCCAGTACTTC
>TRBV30|TRBJ2-5|-|-
CAWSVGRGWAEETQYF
TGTGCCTGGAGTGTAGGGAGAGGGTGGGCTGAAGAGACCCAGTACTTC
>TRBV19|TRBJ1-6|-|-
CASSIPGADSPLHF
TGTGCCAGTAGTATCCCAGGGGCTGATTCACCCCTCCACTTT
>TRBV15|TRBJ1-2|-|-
CATSRDRPIDWRYGYTF
TGTGCCACCAGCAGAGATCGGCCGATCGATTGGCGGTATGGCTACACCTTC
>TRBV6-5|TRBJ1-2|TRBD1|-
CASRQPWTGAGYTF
TGTGCCAGCAGACAACCTTGGACAGGGGCTGGCTACACCTTC
>TRBV9|TRBJ1-3|-|-
CASSVGVSQGTFPGNTIYF
TGTGCCAGCAGCGTAGGAGTGTCACAGGGCACGTTTCCTGGAAACACCATATATTTT
>TRBV6-4|TRBJ2-3|TRBD2|many
CASSQAGGTDTQYF
TGTGCCAGCAGTCAAGCGGGGGGCACAGATACGCAGTATTTT
>TRBV11-1|TRBJ1-6|-|-
CASSSVRGRNSPLHF
TGTGCCAGCAGCTCGGTCCGGGGTCGAAATTCACCCCTCCACTTT
>TRBV4-3|TRBJ2-5|TRBD2|-
CASSQDRRGRETQYF
TGCGCCAGCAGCCAAGATCGGCGGGGGAGGGAGACCCAGTACTTC